This TCR beta chain was observed in a study of technical replicates of blood from a handful of donors (dated by TCRdb to the late 2010s). From the cysteine through the phenylalanine, the CDR3 covers 14 amino acids. The CDR3 DNA has 42 bases and is translated from base 1. The germline V gene encodes CDR1 ENHRY and CDR2 SYGVKD. For this chain, trimming is 5 bases at the V end and 5 bases at the J end, and the number of junction bases without a gene match is 5. Preparation of the library involved the immunoSEQ multiplex PCR assay. What TCRdb holds here is the immuneACCESS table cut down to in-frame rearrangements. Part of the clones is not present; checked against another copy, under half of the missing clones reflect an unresolved V gene, and the others are unexplained. The sample table holds some 14,000 clones, of which about four fifths were seen once. About 11% of the sample is held by the ten biggest clonotypes.

As concerns this clone: Its antigen is unknown. Nothing much larger sits one base from this clone, and base qualities are not available.

The TCR originated in a human donor in good health. Sequencing input: PBMCs. Recombination connected TRBV10-3 to TRBJ2-1; 8 central nucleotides agree with TRBD2. CDR3 loop: CAISPSGLDNEQFF. In nucleotide form, the sequence is TGTGCCATCAGTCCTAGCGGGTTGGACAATGAGCAGTTCTTC.